Below are 7 T cell receptor beta chains sequenced from a single sample in a study of beta chain features in type 1 diabetes. Study observations and caveats: All four CD4+ subsets of Type 1 diabetes patients contained TCRB CDR3s that were moderately but significantly shorter.

Of the isolated RNA, all was reverse transcribed, and so the sequenced material was expressed TCRB transcripts. The repertoire was sequenced with immunoSEQ multiplex PCR; TCRdb's copy has only in-frame clones and lacks some. This sample has about 650,000 clones, with around 12% found just once. Antigens for these TCRs are unknown. The specimen was naive CD4+ T cells from blood. Receptors originate from a man aged 30-40 years with type 1 diabetes.

This sequence joins TRBV7-9 and TRBJ1-1; possibly TRBD1 for D (5 bases). The ends were cut back, 5 bases at V and 4 bases at J, with 11 bases in the middle. Germline-derived CDR1 and CDR2 are SEHNR and FQNEAQ (reference sequence). This CDR3 spans 13 amino acids. Here the CDR3 reads CASSPTVRTEAFF. The CDR3 DNA reads as TGTGCCAGCAGCCCGACAGTGCGCACTGAAGCTTTCTTT. Looking up the rest from reference TRBV7-9 and TRBJ1-1 gives the full variable domain: DTGVSQNPRHKITKRGQNVTFRCDPISEHNRLYWYRQTLGQGPEFLTYFQNEAQLEKSRLLSDRFSAERPKGSFSTLEIQRTEQGDSAMYLCASSPTVRTEAFFGQGTRLTVV.

The table lists this clone with many counts. The V and J genes are TRBV6-6 and TRBJ2-5, with D unclear. The V end lost 11 bases, the J end lost 5 bases, and 6 bases lay between the germline ends. The CDR3 runs to 9 residues. CDR1 is MNHNY, CDR2 SVGAGI, per germline (reference sequence). The CDR3 loop reads CAVGETQYF. The CDR3 nucleotides are TGTGCCGTCGGGGAGACCCAGTACTTC.

Only a few counts were recorded for this clone. The chain has TRBV6-5 and TRBJ1-4; TRBD1 is a possible D gene (5 bases). The CDR3 consists of 14 residues. V was pared by 7 bases and J by 2 bases, with 11 bases between. Germline CDR1 reads MNHEY; CDR2 reads SVGAGI. The CDR3 spells CASTRQGTNEKLFF. The CDR3 DNA follows: TGTGCCAGCACACGGCAGGGTACTAATGAAAAACTGTTTTTT.

A remark on this clone: Other DNA variants within this sample encode the same CDR3. This chain connects TRBV2 to TRBJ1-2; no definite D call. Germline CDR1 and CDR2: SNHLY and FYNNEI. The CDR3 spans 12 residues. V lost 3 bases to trimming and J lost 5 bases, with 7 bases between them. The CDR3 nucleotides are TGTGCCAGCAGTGATACGGGGTATGGCTACACCTTC. The encoded protein is CASSDTGYGYTF.

J is TRBJ2-4 and V is TRBV2; D ambiguous. Trimming removed 6 bases from V and 11 bases from J, with 20 bases in between. Germline CDR1 reads SNHLY; CDR2 reads FYNNEI. The CDR3 is made up of 14 amino acids. The CDR3, as DNA: TGTGCCAGCAGAGGAGTGAGGACCTTCCTCCTTCAGTACTTC. Amino acid sequence: CASRGVRTFLLQYF.

In this sample, this clone turned up a few times. The chain's CDR3 is CASSLNKGAAYGYTF. In DNA, the CDR3 is TGTGCCAGCAGCCTCAATAAAGGGGCGGCTTATGGCTACACCTTC. The chain couples TRBV9 to TRBJ1-2; D perhaps matches TRBD1 (5 bases). V lost 4 bases, J lost 5 bases, and 18 bases lay in between. CDR3 length: 15 residues. Germline values: CDR1 SGDLS, CDR2 YYNGEE.

This chain connects TRBV7-8 to TRBJ2-5; TRBD2 agrees at 8 bases. Per germline, CDR1 SGHVS and CDR2 FQNEAQ. The CDR3 extends over 17 amino acids. Trimming took 4 bases from V and 5 from J; bases not matched to a gene: 15. CDR3: CASSSRRSGTRFETQYF. The DNA of the CDR3 is TGTGCCAGCAGCTCACGACGGTCGGGGACTAGGTTTGAGACCCAGTACTTC.